The TCR beta chain described here comes from a study of identical twins. Findings and limits, study-wide: Conclusions were drawn cross-sectionally by statistical analysis, without following the same donors. Within twin pairs, the out-of-frame alpha sequences they shared showed excess low generation probability.

The CDR3 consists of 12 residues. Germline V CDR1 and CDR2: SGHTA, FQGNSA. The V end lost 5 bases, the J end lost 4 bases, and 9 bases lay between the germline ends. TCRdb reprocessed the 5' RACE reads with MiXCR, giving one entry per CDR3 protein. The sample yields about 220,000 distinct CDR3 sequences, approximately 7.3% seen once. This clonotype was observed at least ten times. The antigen remains unidentified. The same data also contributed to another study, on yellow fever vaccine responses in identical twins.

The rearrangement joins TRBV7-2 to TRBJ2-7; D unclear. The sample was CD8+ T cells sorted from blood. The TCR comes from a woman under 30 in good health. In nucleotides, the CDR3 is TGTGCCAGCAGCACGAAGATTTACGAGCAGTACTTC. Protein sequence: CASSTKIYEQYF.